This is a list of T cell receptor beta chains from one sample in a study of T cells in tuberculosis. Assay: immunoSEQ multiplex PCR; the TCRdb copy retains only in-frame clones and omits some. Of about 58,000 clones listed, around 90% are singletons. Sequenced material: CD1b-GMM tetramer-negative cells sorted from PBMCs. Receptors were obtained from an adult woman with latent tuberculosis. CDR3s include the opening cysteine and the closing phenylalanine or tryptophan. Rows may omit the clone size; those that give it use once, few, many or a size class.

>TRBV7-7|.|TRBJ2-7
CASSPGLSYEQYF
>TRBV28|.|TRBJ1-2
CASSLIYNRVYGYTF
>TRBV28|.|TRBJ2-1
CASSLGLAGGVEQFF
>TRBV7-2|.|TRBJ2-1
CASSLLGLANGWEQFF
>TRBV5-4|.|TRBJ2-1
CASSAPGLRVGSYNEQFF
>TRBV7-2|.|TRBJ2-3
CASSLSGGPLDTQYF
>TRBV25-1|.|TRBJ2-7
CASRLGGEYEQYF
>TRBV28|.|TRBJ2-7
CASSTSYRGIFSYEQYF
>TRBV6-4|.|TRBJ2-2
CASSRQPTGELFF
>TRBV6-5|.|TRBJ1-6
CASSPQGTHNSPLHF
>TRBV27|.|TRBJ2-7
CASSLQGQGYEQYF
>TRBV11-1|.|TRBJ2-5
CASSLATGGGRETQYF
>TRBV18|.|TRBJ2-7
CASSPNNTRGLGQYF
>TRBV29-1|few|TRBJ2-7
CSVEVTVGEQYF
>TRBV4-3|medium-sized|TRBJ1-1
CASSQDRGTVNTEAFF
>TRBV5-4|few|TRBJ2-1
CASSLGVSENNEQFF
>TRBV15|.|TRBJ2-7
CATSGKGVAGALYSYEQYF
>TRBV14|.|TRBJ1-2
CASSQALGGSYGYTF
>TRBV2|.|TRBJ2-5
CASRPGTGRETQYF
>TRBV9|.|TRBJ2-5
CASSVLGGKKETQYF
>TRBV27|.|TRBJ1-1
CASSLSGGGTEAFF
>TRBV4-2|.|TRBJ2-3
CASSQESGGTSTDTQYF
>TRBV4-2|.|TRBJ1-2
CASSQDTGRNYGYTF
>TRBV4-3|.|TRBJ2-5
CASSQGGTGGWETQYF
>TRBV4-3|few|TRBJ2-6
CASSQDWAAGANVLTF
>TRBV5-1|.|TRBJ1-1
CASSLAQGVKIPEAFF
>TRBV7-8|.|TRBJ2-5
CASSVQVGGQGEETQYF
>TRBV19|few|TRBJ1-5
CASKGTGDNQPQHF
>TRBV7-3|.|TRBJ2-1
CASSLIRGGPNEQFF
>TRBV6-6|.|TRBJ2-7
CASSSGPSSYEQYF
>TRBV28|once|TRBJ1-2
CASSDSGITSNYGYTF
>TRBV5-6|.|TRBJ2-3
CASSLISGGWGTDTQYF
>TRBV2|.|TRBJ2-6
CASSRGHSGANVLTF
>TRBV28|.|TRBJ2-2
CASSLHTPNTGELFF
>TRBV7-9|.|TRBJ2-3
CASSQPSGGGYF
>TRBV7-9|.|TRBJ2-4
CASKPPTSDIQYF
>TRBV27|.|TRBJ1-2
CASSSRTGNYGYTF
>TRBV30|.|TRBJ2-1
CAFTADRAEQFF
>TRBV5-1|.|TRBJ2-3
CASSLAGKNTDTQYF
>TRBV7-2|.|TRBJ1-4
CASSLRQGAEKLFF
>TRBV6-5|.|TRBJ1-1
CASSIGEWGNTEAFF
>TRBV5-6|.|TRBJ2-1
CASSFGVSSYNEQFF
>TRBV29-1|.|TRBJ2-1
CSVPTGARLYNEQFF
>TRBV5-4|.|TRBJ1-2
CASSLTGARGYTF
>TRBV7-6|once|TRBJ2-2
CASSFPGGVGELFF
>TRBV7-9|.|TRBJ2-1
CATGTSGSLNEQFF
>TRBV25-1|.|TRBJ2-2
CASSDSGGGIGELFF
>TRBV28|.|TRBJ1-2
CASRPTGTGSTNYGYTF
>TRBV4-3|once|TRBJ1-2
CASSQGLVEGYYGYTF
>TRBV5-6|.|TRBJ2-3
CASSSISTDTQYF
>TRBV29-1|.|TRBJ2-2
CSAELAGGPTGELFF
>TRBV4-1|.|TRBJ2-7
CASSQEAGIYEQYF
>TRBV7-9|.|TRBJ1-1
CASSLGTGFTTEAFF
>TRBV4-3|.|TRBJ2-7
CASSQGQDSYEQYF